This T cell receptor (beta chain) emerged from a study of blood T cells in healthy people across ages. Study background: Researchers report that template switching captured about one barcoded beta molecule per two T cells.

A remark on this clonotype: Its target is unknown.

Next came a second PCR, run for about 7 to 11 cycles, which used a sample-barcoded 5' primer along with a J-beta primer mix. TCRdb redid the calling of the 5' RACE reads with MiXCR, one entry per CDR3 protein. The table includes about 1.6 million distinct CDR3 sequences, about 35% detected once. Study-level results: Significant beta diversity loss was already apparent by age approximately 38, declining roughly linearly.

Trimming removed 0 bases from V and 2 bases from J, with 16 bases in between. The CDR3 totals 17 residues. Germline V gene data show CDR1 as SGHRS and CDR2 as YFSETQ. Specimen: blood. The chain joins TRBV5-1 to TRBJ2-3; the D gene is possibly TRBD2 (7 bases). This receptor was obtained from a woman aged 30 to 39 in good health. CDR3 sequence: CASSLVLGAGATDTQYF. The DNA for the CDR3 is TGCGCCAGCAGCTTGGTCCTGGGGGCGGGGGCCACAGATACGCAGTATTTT. The full variable domain, its missing parts supplied by reference TRBV5-1 and TRBJ2-3, is KAGVTQTPRYLIKTRGQQVTLSCSPISGHRSVSWYQQTPGQGLQFLFEYFSETQRNKGNFPGRFSGRQFSNSRSEMNVSTLELGDSALYLCASSLVLGAGATDTQYFGPGTRLTVL.